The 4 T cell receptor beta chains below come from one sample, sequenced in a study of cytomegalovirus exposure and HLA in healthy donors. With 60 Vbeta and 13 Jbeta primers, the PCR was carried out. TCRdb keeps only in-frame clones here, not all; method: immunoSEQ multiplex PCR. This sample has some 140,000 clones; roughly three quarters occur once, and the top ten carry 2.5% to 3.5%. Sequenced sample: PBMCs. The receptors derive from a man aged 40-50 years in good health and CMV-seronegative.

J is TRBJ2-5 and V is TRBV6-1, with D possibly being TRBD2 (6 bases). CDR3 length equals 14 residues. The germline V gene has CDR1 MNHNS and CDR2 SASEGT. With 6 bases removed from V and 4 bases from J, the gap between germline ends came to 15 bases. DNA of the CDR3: TGTGCCAGCAGGGAGATAGGAGGGGCAGAGACCCAGTACTTC. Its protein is CASREIGGAETQYF.

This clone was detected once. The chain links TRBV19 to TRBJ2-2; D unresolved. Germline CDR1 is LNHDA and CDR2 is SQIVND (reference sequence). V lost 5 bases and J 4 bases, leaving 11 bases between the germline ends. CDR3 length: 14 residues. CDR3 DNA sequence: TGTGCCAGTAGTCTCCACGGTGGCACCGGGGAGCTGTTTTTT. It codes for CASSLHGGTGELFF. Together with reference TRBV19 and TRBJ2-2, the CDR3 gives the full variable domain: DGGITQSPKYLFRKEGQNVTLSCEQNLNHDAMYWYRQDPGQGLRLIYYSQIVNDFQKGDIAEGYSVSREKKESFPLTVTSAQKNPTAFYLCASSLHGGTGELFFGEGSRLTVL.

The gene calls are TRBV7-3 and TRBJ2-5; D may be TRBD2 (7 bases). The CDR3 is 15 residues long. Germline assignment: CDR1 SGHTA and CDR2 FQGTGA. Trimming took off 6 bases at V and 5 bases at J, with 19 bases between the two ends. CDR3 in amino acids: CASSLQGGGWETQYF. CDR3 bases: TGTGCCAGCAGTCTACAAGGGGGGGGATGGGAGACCCAGTACTTC.

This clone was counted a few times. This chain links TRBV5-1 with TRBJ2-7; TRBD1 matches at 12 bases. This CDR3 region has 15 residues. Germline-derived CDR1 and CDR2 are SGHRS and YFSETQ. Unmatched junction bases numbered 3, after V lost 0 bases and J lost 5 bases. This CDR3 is CASSLEGTGGHEQYF. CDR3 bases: TGCGCCAGCAGCTTGGAAGGGACAGGGGGCCACGAGCAGTACTTC. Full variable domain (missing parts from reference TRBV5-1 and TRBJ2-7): KAGVTQTPRYLIKTRGQQVTLSCSPISGHRSVSWYQQTPGQGLQFLFEYFSETQRNKGNFPGRFSGRQFSNSRSEMNVSTLELGDSALYLCASSLEGTGGHEQYFGPGTRLTVT.